This T cell receptor beta chain originates from a study of cytomegalovirus exposure and HLA in healthy donors. Study-wide points: In the analysis, some V segments, TRBV6-2 and TRBV6-3 included, were excluded as indistinguishable.

Details on this clone: Its specificity is not known.

The CDR3 spans 16 residues. Germline lookup yields CDR1 MGHDK and CDR2 SYGVNS. Losses at the gene ends were 3 bases for V and 0 bases for J; bases not matched to a gene: 5. The PCR was carried out with 60 Vbeta primers and 13 Jbeta primers. TCRdb's copy holds only in-frame clones and misses some; the assay was immunoSEQ multiplex PCR. The sample lists roughly 260,000 clones, approximately 84% occurring once. This chain joins TRBV25-1 and TRBJ2-1; 7 bases map to TRBD1. This receptor was identified in a woman aged 40 to 55 in good health and CMV-seropositive. Sequences were obtained from PBMCs. The CDR3 sequence: CASSEGAGGSYNEQFF. The CDR3 DNA reads as TGTGCCAGCAGTGAGGGCGCAGGGGGCTCCTACAATGAGCAGTTCTTC.